This TCR beta chain was recovered during a study of blood T cell repertoires in COVID-19. At the level of the study: PBMCs, B-cell-depleted T cells, or T cells were the source of the cDNA or gDNA that made up the material.

This clone was observed once. Per the authors' pipeline: How many nucleated cells were present was estimated from reference gene primer amplification. Only in-frame clones appear in the TCRdb table, and some are missing; sequencing was by immunoSEQ multiplex PCR. V, J and clone size are those of that table, while D and trimming were read from the DNA. The sample has under 200,000 clones; 85% are singletons. Sequences were obtained from peripheral blood. The TCR originated in a woman in her 50s with COVID-19, enrolled during active disease.

The CDR3 DNA reads as TGTGCCAGCAGCCAAGGATTTAGCACGGAATTAAATCAGCCCCAGCATTTT. Amino acid sequence: CASSQGFSTELNQPQHF. The chain is built from TRBV3-1 (or the pseudogene TRBV3-2) and TRBJ1-5; D is ambiguous. CDR3 length: 17 amino acids. The V end was cut by 1 base, the J end by 4 bases, with 17 bases between. The germline V gene has CDR1 LGHDT and CDR2 YNNKEL (reference sequence).